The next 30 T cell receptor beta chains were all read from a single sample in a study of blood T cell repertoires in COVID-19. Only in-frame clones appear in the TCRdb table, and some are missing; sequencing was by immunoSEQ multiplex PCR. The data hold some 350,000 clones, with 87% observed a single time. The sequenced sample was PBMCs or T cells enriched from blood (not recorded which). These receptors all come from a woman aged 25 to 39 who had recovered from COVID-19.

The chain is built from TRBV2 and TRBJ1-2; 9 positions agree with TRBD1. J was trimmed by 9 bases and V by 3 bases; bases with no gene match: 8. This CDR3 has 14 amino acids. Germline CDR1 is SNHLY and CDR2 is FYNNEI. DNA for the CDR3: TGTGCCAGCAGTGACCCGAACAGGGGGCTTCGCTACACCTTC. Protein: CASSDPNRGLRYTF.

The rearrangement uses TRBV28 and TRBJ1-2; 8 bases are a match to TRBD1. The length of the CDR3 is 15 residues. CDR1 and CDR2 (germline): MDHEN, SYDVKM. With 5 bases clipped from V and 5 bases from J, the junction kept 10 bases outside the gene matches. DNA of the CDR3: TGTGCCAGCAGTCTACCACAGGGGGATCGTTATGGCTACACCTTC. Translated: CASSLPQGDRYGYTF.

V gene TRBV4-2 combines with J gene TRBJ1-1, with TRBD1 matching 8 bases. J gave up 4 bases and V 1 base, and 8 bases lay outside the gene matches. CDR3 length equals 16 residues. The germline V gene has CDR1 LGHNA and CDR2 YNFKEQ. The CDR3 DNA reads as TGTGCCAGCAGCCAAGTTGGCAGGGGGCTCGGCACTGAAGCTTTCTTT. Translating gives CASSQVGRGLGTEAFF.

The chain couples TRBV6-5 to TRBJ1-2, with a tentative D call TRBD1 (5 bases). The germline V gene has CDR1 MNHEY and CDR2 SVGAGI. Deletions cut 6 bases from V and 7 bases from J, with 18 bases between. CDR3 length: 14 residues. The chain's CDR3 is CASRSDRGYAGYTF. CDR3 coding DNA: TGTGCCAGCAGATCGGATCGGGGGTATGCTGGCTACACCTTC.

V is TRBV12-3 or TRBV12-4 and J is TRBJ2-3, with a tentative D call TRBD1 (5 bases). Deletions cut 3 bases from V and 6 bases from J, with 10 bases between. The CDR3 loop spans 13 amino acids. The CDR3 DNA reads TGTGCCAGCAGTTTGCAGGGTTGGGATACGCAGTATTTT. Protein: CASSLQGWDTQYF.

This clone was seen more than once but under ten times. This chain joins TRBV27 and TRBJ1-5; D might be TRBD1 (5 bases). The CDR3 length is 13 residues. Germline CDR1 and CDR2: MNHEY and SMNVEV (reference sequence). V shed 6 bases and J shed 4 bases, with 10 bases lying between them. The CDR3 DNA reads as TGTGCCAGCAGCACCGACAGAAATCAGCCCCAGCATTTT. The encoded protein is CASSTDRNQPQHF.

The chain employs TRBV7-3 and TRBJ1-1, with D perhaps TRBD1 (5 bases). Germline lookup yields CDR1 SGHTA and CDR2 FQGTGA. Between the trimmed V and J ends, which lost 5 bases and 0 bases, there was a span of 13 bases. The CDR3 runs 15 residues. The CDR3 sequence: CASSLGGGMNTEAFF. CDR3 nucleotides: TGTGCCAGCAGCCTCGGCGGGGGGATGAACACTGAAGCTTTCTTT.

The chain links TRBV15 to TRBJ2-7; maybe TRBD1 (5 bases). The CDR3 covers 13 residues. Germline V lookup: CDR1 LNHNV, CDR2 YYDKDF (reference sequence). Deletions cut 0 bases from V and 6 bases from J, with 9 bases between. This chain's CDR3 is CATSRDYQGEQYF. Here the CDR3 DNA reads TGTGCCACCAGCAGAGATTACCAGGGCGAGCAGTACTTC.

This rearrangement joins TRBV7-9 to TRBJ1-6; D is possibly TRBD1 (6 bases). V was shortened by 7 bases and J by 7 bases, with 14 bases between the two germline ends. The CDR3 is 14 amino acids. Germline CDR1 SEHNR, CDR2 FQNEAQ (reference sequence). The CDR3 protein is CASTQGSLNSPLHF. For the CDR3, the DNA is TGTGCCAGCACCCAGGGGTCTCTGAATTCACCCCTCCACTTT.

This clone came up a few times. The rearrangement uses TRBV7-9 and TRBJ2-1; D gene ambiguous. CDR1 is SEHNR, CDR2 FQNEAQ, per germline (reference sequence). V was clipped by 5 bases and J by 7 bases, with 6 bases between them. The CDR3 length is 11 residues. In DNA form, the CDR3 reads TGTGCCAGCAGCCTTATTAATGAGCAGTTCTTC. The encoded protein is CASSLINEQFF.

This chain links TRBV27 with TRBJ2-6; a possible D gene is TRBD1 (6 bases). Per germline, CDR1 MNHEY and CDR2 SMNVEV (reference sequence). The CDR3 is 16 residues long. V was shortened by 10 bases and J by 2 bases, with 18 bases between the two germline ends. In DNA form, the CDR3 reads TGTGCCACCCTATGGACAGATACTACTGGGGCCAACGTCCTGACTTTC. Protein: CATLWTDTTGANVLTF.

CDR3 loop: CATSGGSGGTSTDTQYF. Written as DNA, the CDR3 is TGTGCCACCAGTGGTGGTAGCGGGGGGACTAGCACAGATACGCAGTATTTT. V usage is TRBV24-1 and J usage is TRBJ2-3, with 10 bases lining up with TRBD2. J lost 0 bases, V lost 5 bases, and 7 bases had no gene match. CDR3 size: 17 residues. Germline V lookup: CDR1 KGHDR, CDR2 SFDVKD.

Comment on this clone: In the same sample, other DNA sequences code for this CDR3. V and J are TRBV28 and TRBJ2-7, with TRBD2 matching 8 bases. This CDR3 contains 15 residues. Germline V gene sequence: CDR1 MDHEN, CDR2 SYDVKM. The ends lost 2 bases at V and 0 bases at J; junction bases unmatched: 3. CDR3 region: CASSLGGRSSYEQYF. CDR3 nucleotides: TGTGCCAGCAGTTTAGGCGGGAGGTCCTCCTACGAGCAGTACTTC.

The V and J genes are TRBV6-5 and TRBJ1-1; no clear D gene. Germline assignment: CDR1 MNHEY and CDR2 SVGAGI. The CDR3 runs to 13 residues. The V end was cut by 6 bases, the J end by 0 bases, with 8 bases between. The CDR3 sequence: CASRAQLNTEAFF. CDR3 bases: TGTGCCAGCAGGGCCCAACTGAACACTGAAGCTTTCTTT.

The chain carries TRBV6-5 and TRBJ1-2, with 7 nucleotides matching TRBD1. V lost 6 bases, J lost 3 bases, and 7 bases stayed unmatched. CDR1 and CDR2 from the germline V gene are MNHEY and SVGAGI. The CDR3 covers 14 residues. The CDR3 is CASRSGTDYYGYTF. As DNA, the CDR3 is TGTGCCAGCAGGTCCGGGACAGACTACTATGGCTACACCTTC.

The CDR3 coding sequence is TGTGCCAGCAGCTGGGACAGGGGCGAGCCCCAGCATTTT. This gives the protein CASSWDRGEPQHF. The V gene is TRBV5-6, the J gene TRBJ1-5; 10 bases are shared with TRBD1. Germline V gene data show CDR1 as SGHDT and CDR2 as YYEEEE. Germline trimming cut 3 bases from V and 8 bases from J; bases unmatched to any gene: 2. The CDR3 contains 13 residues.

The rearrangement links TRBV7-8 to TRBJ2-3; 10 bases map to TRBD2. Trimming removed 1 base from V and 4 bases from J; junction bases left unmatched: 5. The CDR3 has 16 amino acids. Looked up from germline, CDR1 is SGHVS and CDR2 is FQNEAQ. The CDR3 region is CASSLDGLAASDTQYF. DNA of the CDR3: TGTGCCAGCAGCTTAGACGGACTAGCGGCTTCAGATACGCAGTATTTT. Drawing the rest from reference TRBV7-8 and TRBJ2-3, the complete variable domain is GAGVSQSPRYKVAKRGQDVALRCDPISGHVSLFWYQQALGQGPEFLTYFQNEAQLDKSGLPSDRFFAERPEGSVSTLKIQRTQQEDSAVYLCASSLDGLAASDTQYFGPGTRLTVL.

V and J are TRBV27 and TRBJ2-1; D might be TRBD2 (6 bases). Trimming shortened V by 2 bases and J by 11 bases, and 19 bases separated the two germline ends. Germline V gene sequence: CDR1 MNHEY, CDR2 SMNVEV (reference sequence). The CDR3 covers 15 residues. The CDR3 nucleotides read TGTGCCAGCAGTTTAGTCCCCACTAGCCTTAATAAGCAGTTCTTC. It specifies CASSLVPTSLNKQFF.

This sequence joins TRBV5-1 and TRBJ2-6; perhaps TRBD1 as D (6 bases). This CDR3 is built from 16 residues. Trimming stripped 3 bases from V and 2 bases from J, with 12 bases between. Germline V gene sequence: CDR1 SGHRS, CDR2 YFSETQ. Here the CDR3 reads CASSSVTGPGANVLTF. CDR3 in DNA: TGCGCCAGCAGCTCCGTTACAGGGCCTGGGGCCAACGTCCTGACTTTC.

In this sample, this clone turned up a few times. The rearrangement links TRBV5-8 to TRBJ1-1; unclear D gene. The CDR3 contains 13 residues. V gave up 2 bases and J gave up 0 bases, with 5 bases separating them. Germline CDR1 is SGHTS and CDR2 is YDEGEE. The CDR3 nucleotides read TGTGCCAGCAGCTTCTTAGTGAACACTGAAGCTTTCTTT. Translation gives CASSFLVNTEAFF.

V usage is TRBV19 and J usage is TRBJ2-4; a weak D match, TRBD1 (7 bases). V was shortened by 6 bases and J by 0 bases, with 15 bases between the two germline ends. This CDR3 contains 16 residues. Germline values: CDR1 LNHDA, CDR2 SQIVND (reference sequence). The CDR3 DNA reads TGTGCCAGTAGCCCAGGAGGGACAGCAGCCAAAAACATTCAGTACTTC. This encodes CASSPGGTAAKNIQYF.

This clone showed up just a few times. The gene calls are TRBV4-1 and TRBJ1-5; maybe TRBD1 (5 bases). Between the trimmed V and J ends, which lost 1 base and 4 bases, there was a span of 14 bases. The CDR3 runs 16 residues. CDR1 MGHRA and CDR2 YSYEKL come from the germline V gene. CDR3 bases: TGCGCCAGCAGCCAAGGGGAAGGGGTTAGTAATCAGCCCCAGCATTTT. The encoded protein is CASSQGEGVSNQPQHF.

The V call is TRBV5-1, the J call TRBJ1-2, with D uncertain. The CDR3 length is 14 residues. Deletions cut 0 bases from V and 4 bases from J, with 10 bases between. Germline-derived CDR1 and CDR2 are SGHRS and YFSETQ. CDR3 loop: CASSLAATGYGYTF. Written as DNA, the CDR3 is TGCGCCAGCAGCTTGGCGGCCACGGGCTATGGCTACACCTTC.

CDR3 coding DNA: TGTGCCAGCAGCTTAGGACAGGGCGGGTATTCACCCCTCCACTTT. Its translation is CASSLGQGGYSPLHF. This chain uses TRBV7-9 with TRBJ1-6, with 7 bases aligning to TRBD1. Germline V gives CDR1 SEHNR, CDR2 FQNEAQ (reference sequence). The CDR3 runs 15 residues. V dropped 1 base and J dropped 8; count of bases not matched to a gene: 5. Together with reference TRBV7-9 and TRBJ1-6, the CDR3 gives the full variable domain: DTGVSQNPRHKITKRGQNVTFRCDPISEHNRLYWYRQTLGQGPEFLTYFQNEAQLEKSRLLSDRFSAERPKGSFSTLEIQRTEQGDSAMYLCASSLGQGGYSPLHFGNGTRLTVT.

The CDR3 DNA reads as TGTGCCAGCAGCTTAATCTCCGGTGGGAACACTGAAGCTTTCTTT. Its protein product is CASSLISGGNTEAFF. The chain links TRBV7-8 to TRBJ1-1; no definite D call. This CDR3 has 15 residues. Germline V gene data show CDR1 as SGHVS and CDR2 as FQNEAQ. The V gene lost 2 bases and the J gene lost 1 base, with 11 bases spanning the gap.

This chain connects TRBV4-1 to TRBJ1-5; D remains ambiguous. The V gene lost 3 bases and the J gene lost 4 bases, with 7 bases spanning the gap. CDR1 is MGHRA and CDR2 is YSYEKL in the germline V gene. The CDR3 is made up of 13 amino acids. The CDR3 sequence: CASSQEQNQPQHF. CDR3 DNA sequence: TGCGCCAGCAGCCAGGAACAGAATCAGCCCCAGCATTTT.

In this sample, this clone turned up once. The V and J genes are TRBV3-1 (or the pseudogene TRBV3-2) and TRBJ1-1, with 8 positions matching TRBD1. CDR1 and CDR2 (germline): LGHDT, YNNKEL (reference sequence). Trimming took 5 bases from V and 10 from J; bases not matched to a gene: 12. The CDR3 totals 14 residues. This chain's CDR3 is CASSRRQGPNVAFF. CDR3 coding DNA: TGTGCCAGCAGCAGGCGACAGGGGCCAAATGTAGCTTTCTTT.

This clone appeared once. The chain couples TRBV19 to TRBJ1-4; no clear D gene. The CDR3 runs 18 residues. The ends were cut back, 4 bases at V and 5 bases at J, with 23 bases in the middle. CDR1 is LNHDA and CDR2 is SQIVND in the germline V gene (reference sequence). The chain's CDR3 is CASSSRSDILSGNEKLFF. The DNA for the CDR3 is TGTGCCAGTAGTAGTAGGTCAGACATCCTCTCTGGGAATGAAAAACTGTTTTTT.

The DNA for the CDR3 is TGTGCCAGCAGTTTAGGGACAGGGGGCGGTGAGCAGTTCTTC. Translation gives CASSLGTGGGEQFF. V usage is TRBV27 and J usage is TRBJ2-1; 12 bases align to TRBD1. The CDR3 extends over 14 amino acids. Germline CDR1 reads MNHEY; CDR2 reads SMNVEV (reference sequence). Unmatched junction bases numbered 2, after V lost 2 bases and J lost 9 bases.

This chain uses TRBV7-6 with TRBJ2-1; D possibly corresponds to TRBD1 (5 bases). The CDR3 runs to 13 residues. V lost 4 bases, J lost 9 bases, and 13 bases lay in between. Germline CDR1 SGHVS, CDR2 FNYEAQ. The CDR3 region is CASSYSRVGEQFF. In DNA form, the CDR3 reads TGTGCCAGCAGCTACTCCAGGGTTGGTGAGCAGTTCTTC.